This T cell receptor (beta chain) derives from a study of cytomegalovirus exposure and HLA in healthy donors. Study-wide points: Relative to equally common others, HLA-associated TCR beta chains showed greater clonal expansion in a later analysis. Follow-up analysis later connected one missense variant in DCLRE1C with trimming of TCR beta V- and J-genes.

The PCR employed 60 Vbeta primers together with 13 Jbeta primers. Profiling relied on immunoSEQ multiplex PCR, and the TCRdb table lists in-frame clones only, not all of them. The table records 150,000 to 200,000 clones, roughly 13% of them present only once. CDR3 size: 16 residues. V dropped 0 bases and J dropped 2 bases, with 14 bases sitting between them. Germline V CDR1 and CDR2: SGHRS, YFSETQ. This clone has only a few counts. Its specificity is unknown. Sequenced: PBMCs. The clonotype originates from a man aged 45-60 years in good health and CMV-seropositive. The J gene is TRBJ2-5, the V gene TRBV5-1; a possible D gene is TRBD2 (6 bases). CDR3 residues: CASSLGGGTLQETQYF. The CDR3 DNA sequence: TGCGCCAGCAGCTTGGGAGGCGGGACTCTTCAAGAGACCCAGTACTTC.